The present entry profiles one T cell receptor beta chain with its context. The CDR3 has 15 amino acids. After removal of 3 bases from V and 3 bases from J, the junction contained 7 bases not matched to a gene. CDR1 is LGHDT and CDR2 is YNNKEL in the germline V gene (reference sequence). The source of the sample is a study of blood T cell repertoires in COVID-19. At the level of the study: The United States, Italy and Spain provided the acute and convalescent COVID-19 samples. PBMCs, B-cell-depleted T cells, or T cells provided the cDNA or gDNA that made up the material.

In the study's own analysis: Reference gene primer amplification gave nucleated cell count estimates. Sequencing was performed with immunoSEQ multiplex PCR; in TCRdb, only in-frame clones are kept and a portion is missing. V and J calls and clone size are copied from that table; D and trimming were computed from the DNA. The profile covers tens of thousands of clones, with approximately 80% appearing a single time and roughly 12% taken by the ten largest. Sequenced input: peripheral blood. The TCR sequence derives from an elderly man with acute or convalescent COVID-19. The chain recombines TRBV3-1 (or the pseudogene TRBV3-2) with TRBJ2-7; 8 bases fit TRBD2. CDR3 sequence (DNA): TGTGCCAGCAGCCATACCGGGACTAGTATCTACGAGCAGTACTTC. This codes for CASSHTGTSIYEQYF.